The rows below give T cell receptor beta chains drawn from one sample of a study of T cell repertoires in aging, cancer and after chemotherapy. MiXCR was run by TCRdb on the multiplex PCR reads, yielding one entry per CDR3 protein. The table shows 1,500 to 2,000 distinct CDR3 sequences, with 28% occurring only once. Sequencing input: blood. Receptor source: a human donor with a solid tumor. Each CDR3 is given with its conserved first and last residue. D genes are given only for firm matches. The size entry is marked missing in some rows and otherwise reads once, few, many or a size class.

v_gene	d_gene	j_gene	abundance	len	CDR3nt	CDR3aa
TRBV7-6	TRBD2	TRBJ2-1	large	17	TGTGCCAGCAGCCTTGAACCTAGCGGGGGGGCCCGAAATGAGCAGTTCTTC	CASSLEPSGGARNEQFF
TRBV14	TRBD2	TRBJ2-7	-	15	TGTGCCAGCAGCCAAGATCTGGCGGGAGTCTCCGAGCAGTACTTC	CASSQDLAGVSEQYF
TRBV7-2	-	TRBJ1-3	-	15	TGTGCCAGCAGCCGAAGGGGAGGAACCCGATACACCATATATTTT	CASSRRGGTRYTIYF
TRBV5-4	-	TRBJ2-1	-	16	TGCGCCAGCAGCCAAGATGGACCCGCTGGGTACAATGAGCAGTTCTTC	CASSQDGPAGYNEQFF
TRBV30	-	TRBJ1-6	-	13	TGTGCCTGGAGTGTGGCCGGTAATTCACCCCTCCACTTT	CAWSVAGNSPLHF
TRBV18	TRBD1	TRBJ1-3	-	14	TGTGCCAGCTCACGCGACAGGGCCGGAAACACCATATATTTT	CASSRDRAGNTIYF
TRBV7-9	TRBD1	TRBJ1-1	few	16	TGTGCCAGCATCAAGAAGGACAGGGGGAGGAACACTGAAGCTTTCTTT	CASIKKDRGRNTEAFF
TRBV5-4	-	TRBJ2-6	few	17	TGTGCCAGCAGCTCAAGGCAACGAAGCTCTGGGGCCAACGTCCTGACTTTC	CASSSRQRSSGANVLTF
TRBV5-4	-	TRBJ2-4	-	16	TGTGCCAGCAGCTTGGTGTTTTCCCTAGCCAAAAACATTCAGTACTTC	CASSLVFSLAKNIQYF
TRBV5-4	TRBD1	TRBJ2-7	medium-sized	15	TGTGCCAGCAGCTTACCGGGACAGGGCTCCTACGAGCAGTACTTC	CASSLPGQGSYEQYF
TRBV7-6	-	TRBJ2-2	medium-sized	13	TGTGCCAGCAGCAGTATCGGCACCGGGGAGCTGTTTTTT	CASSSIGTGELFF
TRBV24-1	-	TRBJ2-3	-	16	TGTGCCACCAGTGATTTAGTCGGCGGGAGCACAGATACGCAGTATTTT	CATSDLVGGSTDTQYF
TRBV6-6	-	TRBJ2-1	-	12	TGTGCCAGCAGTTACGCAAACAATGAGCAGTTCTTC	CASSYANNEQFF
TRBV19	-	TRBJ1-5	medium-sized	15	TGTGCCAGTACCACCGGGACTAACGAATATCAGCCCCAGCATTTT	CASTTGTNEYQPQHF
TRBV15	TRBD1	TRBJ2-1	medium-sized	15	TGTGCCACCAGCAGACCGGGACAGGGGGCGACTGAGCAGTTCTTC	CATSRPGQGATEQFF
TRBV5-6	-	TRBJ2-2	medium-sized	15	TGTGCCAGCAGCCCGCTTGTCGTGACCACCGGGGAGCTGTTTTTT	CASSPLVVTTGELFF
TRBV27	TRBD1	TRBJ2-3	-	14	TGTGCCAGCAGTTTAGGGACAGGGACAGATACGCAGTATTTT	CASSLGTGTDTQYF
TRBV19	-	TRBJ2-3	-	16	TGTGCCAGTAGTATAGAAGGACAGCTTAGCACAGATACGCAGTATTTT	CASSIEGQLSTDTQYF
TRBV6-2/TRBV6-3	-	TRBJ1-3	-	17	TGTGCCAGCAGTTACAGAACGGCAACAAACTCTGGAAACACCATATATTTT	CASSYRTATNSGNTIYF
TRBV6-5	-	TRBJ2-5	medium-sized	16	TGTGCCAGCAGTTTCTACCCCCCCCCGGGCCAAGAGACCCAGTACTTC	CASSFYPPPGQETQYF
TRBV14	-	TRBJ1-2	-	15	TGTGCCAGCAGCCAAGATGGGAACGTGGGGTATGGCTACACCTTC	CASSQDGNVGYGYTF
TRBV30	-	TRBJ1-1	-	13	TGTGCCTGGAGTGCCCTAACAGGGACTGAAGCTTTCTTT	CAWSALTGTEAFF
TRBV6-1	-	TRBJ1-1	-	15	TGTGCCAGCAGTGAAAGGGTGCAGGGCGGCACTGAAGCTTTCTTT	CASSERVQGGTEAFF
TRBV28	-	TRBJ2-1	-	15	TGTGCCAGCAGTTTTCCGGAGGGCCTCGCGCATGAGCAGTTCTTC	CASSFPEGLAHEQFF
TRBV5-4	-	TRBJ1-2	-	14	TGTGCCAGCAGCTCGCCCTACGACTTCTATGGCTACACCTTC	CASSSPYDFYGYTF
TRBV5-3	TRBD1	TRBJ2-7	-	17	TGTGCCAGAAGCTCCGCGCATACAGGGGCGGCCTCCTACGAGCAGTACTTC	CARSSAHTGAASYEQYF
TRBV5-1	TRBD2	TRBJ2-3	-	17	TGCGCCAGCAGCCCGGGACTAGCGGGGACAAACACAGATACGCAGTATTTT	CASSPGLAGTNTDTQYF
TRBV20-1	-	TRBJ2-2	-	14	TGCAGTGCTAGCCCGGGGACGAACACCGGGGAGCTGTTTTTT	CSASPGTNTGELFF
TRBV7-2	-	TRBJ1-3	-	15	TGTGCCAGCAGCTTGGACAGCTACTCTGGAAACACCATATATTTT	CASSLDSYSGNTIYF
TRBV5-1	-	TRBJ2-5	few	14	TGCGCCAGCAGCTTGGTTCCAGCTGAGGGGACCCAGTACTTC	CASSLVPAEGTQYF
TRBV27	TRBD2	TRBJ2-7	-	17	TGTGCCAGCAGTTCACCAGGACTAGCGGGAGGGCCGTTCGAGCAGTACTTC	CASSSPGLAGGPFEQYF
TRBV6-5	-	TRBJ2-7	large	15	TGTGCCAGCAGCCCTACGGACAGCGGCTCCTACGAGCAGTACTTC	CASSPTDSGSYEQYF
TRBV4-2	-	TRBJ2-3	few	16	TGTGCCAGCAGCCAAAAAGGGGGATTTGGTACAGATACGCAGTATTTT	CASSQKGGFGTDTQYF
TRBV24-1	-	TRBJ2-5	-	16	TGTGCCACCAGTGACCCCGGGCCCTCCGACGGTGAGACCCAGTACTTC	CATSDPGPSDGETQYF
TRBV20-1	TRBD2	TRBJ2-7	-	14	TGCAGTGCCCCCCCCCCTAGCGGGACCTACGAGCAGTACTTC	CSAPPPSGTYEQYF
TRBV30	TRBD1	TRBJ1-2	-	13	TGTGCCTGGCGCCTCGGGACAGGGGGCGGCTACACCTTC	CAWRLGTGGGYTF
TRBV19	TRBD2	TRBJ2-7	medium-sized	14	TGTGCCAGTAGTATAGTAGCGGGAATCTACGAGCAGTACTTC	CASSIVAGIYEQYF
TRBV29-1	-	TRBJ2-7	large	16	TGCAGCGTATCCCTAGAGGGGAGCATCAGCTCCTACGAGCAGTACTTC	CSVSLEGSISSYEQYF
TRBV20-1	-	TRBJ2-3	-	12	TGCAGTGCTAGAGATCGCCTCGATACGCAGTATTTT	CSARDRLDTQYF
TRBV7-2	-	TRBJ2-7	-	15	TGTGCCAGCAGCCTACAGGGATCTTCGAAGAACGAGCAGTACTTC	CASSLQGSSKNEQYF
TRBV27	-	TRBJ1-1	-	13	TGTGCCAGTTATGGGACATCCATGACTGAAGCTTTCTTT	CASYGTSMTEAFF
TRBV27	TRBD1	TRBJ1-2	-	15	TGTGCCAGCAGTCCACATCCAGGGGGCGAAGATGGCTACACCTTC	CASSPHPGGEDGYTF
TRBV4-3	TRBD2	TRBJ2-2	once	15	TGCGCCAGCAGCCAGTCTAGCGGGAGTGCCGGGGAGCTGTTTTTT	CASSQSSGSAGELFF
TRBV19	-	TRBJ2-7	medium-sized	14	TGTGCCAGTAGTAAGGGGGTCCCCGACCCCGAGCAGTACTTC	CASSKGVPDPEQYF
TRBV20-1	-	TRBJ1-6	few	14	TGCAGTGCCGCCGTAGCGATTGGACTTTCACCCCTCCACTTT	CSAAVAIGLSPLHF
TRBV28	TRBD1	TRBJ1-4	few	14	TGTGCCAGCAGTTCGGGACAGAAGAATGAAAAACTGTTTTTT	CASSSGQKNEKLFF